Listed here is a single T cell receptor (beta chain). The sample belongs to a study of blood T cell repertoires in COVID-19. At the level of the study: Researchers got acute and convalescent COVID-19 samples from the United States, Italy and Spain. T cells, B-cell-depleted T cells, or PBMCs supplied cDNA or gDNA.

Germline CDR1 is SQVTM and CDR2 is ANQGSEA. The CDR3 covers 14 residues. Trimming took off 3 bases at V and 6 bases at J, with 17 bases between the two ends. As handled by the study authors: Nucleated cell counts were estimated from reference gene primer amplification. Data came from immunoSEQ multiplex PCR; TCRdb stores just in-frame clones and leaves some out. That table gives V, J and clone size, and the DNA gave D and trimming. Among over 300,000 clones, nearly 90% were seen once, and the ten largest hold approximately 6%. Participants came from fewer than 25 US areas, aged roughly 18 to 95 years.

Sample: PBMCs or T cells enriched from blood (not recorded which). The receptor was derived from a woman between 25 and 40 years old who had recovered from COVID-19. This sequence joins TRBV29-1 and TRBJ1-1, with D maybe TRBD1 (6 bases). Written as DNA, the CDR3 is TGCAGCGTTGACCGAAGTACAGGGCAGGCTGAAGCTTTCTTT. Its translation: CSVDRSTGQAEAFF.